Shown below are 20 T cell receptor beta chains from a single sample sequenced in a study of cytomegalovirus exposure and HLA in healthy donors. Some clones are missing from TCRdb's copy, which holds only in-frame ones; the method was immunoSEQ multiplex PCR. Here the sample spans approximately 120,000 clones, approximately 92% being singletons. The source material was PBMCs. The receptors were sampled from a woman in her late teens or twenties in good health and CMV-seronegative.

The rearrangement links TRBV27 to TRBJ2-3; 8 bases map to TRBD2. The V segment lost 2 bases and the J segment 3 bases; nucleotides outside the gene matches: 7. CDR3 length: 16 residues. Germline V gene lookup returns CDR1 MNHEY and CDR2 SMNVEV (reference sequence). CDR3 sequence (DNA): TGTGCCAGCAGTTTAGTCCGGGTAGCGGGGACAGATACGCAGTATTTT. Translating it yields CASSLVRVAGTDTQYF.

The CDR3 DNA reads TGCGCCAGCAGCTTGCCTCAGGACAGGGGTACAGAGACCCAGTACTTC. Its protein product is CASSLPQDRGTETQYF. The chain is built from TRBV5-1 and TRBJ2-5, with 9 nucleotides matching TRBD1. Germline V gene sequence: CDR1 SGHRS, CDR2 YFSETQ. The CDR3 sequence is 16 residues long. J was trimmed by 4 bases and V by 1 base; bases with no gene match: 8.

This clone was observed a single time. This sequence joins TRBV19 and TRBJ1-1; D might be TRBD1 (5 bases). Germline CDR1 LNHDA, CDR2 SQIVND (reference sequence). Trimming removed 5 bases at V and 5 bases at J, with 12 bases between. The CDR3 contains 13 residues. CDR3: CASSDSVETEAFF. In nucleotides, the CDR3 is TGTGCCAGTAGTGACAGTGTTGAGACTGAAGCTTTCTTT.

This rearrangement joins TRBV28 to TRBJ2-7; perhaps TRBD2 as D (6 bases). Germline CDR1 and CDR2: MDHEN and SYDVKM. The CDR3 length is 14 residues. V was trimmed by 7 bases and J by 0 bases, leaving 13 bases between them. The chain's CDR3 is CASISGRNSYEQYV. The DNA for the CDR3 is TGTGCCAGCATCTCCGGGAGAAACTCCTACGAGCAGTACGTC.

The V and J genes are TRBV28 and TRBJ2-7; D may be TRBD1 (6 bases). CDR1 is MDHEN, CDR2 SYDVKM, per germline. The CDR3 is 14 amino acids. The V end lost 6 bases, the J end lost 0 bases, and 12 bases lay between the germline ends. CDR3 coding DNA: TGTGCCAGCAGGACACAGGGCAGCTCCTACGAGCAGTACTTC. It encodes CASRTQGSSYEQYF.

This clone was counted between two and nine times. The CDR3 coding sequence is TGTGCCAGCAATCGACAGGACTTGAGCTCCTACGAGCAGTACGTC. Translating gives CASNRQDLSSYEQYV. The chain couples TRBV6-1 to TRBJ2-7; D perhaps matches TRBD1 (6 bases). CDR1 is MNHNS and CDR2 is SASEGT in the germline V gene. The CDR3 covers 15 residues. V shed 7 bases and J shed 0 bases, with 16 bases lying between them.

The rearrangement links TRBV4-3 to TRBJ2-3; 10 nucleotides agree with TRBD2. Germline lookup yields CDR1 LGHNA and CDR2 YSLEER. The trim removed 4 bases at V and 11 bases at J, leaving 9 bases unmatched. The CDR3 loop spans 14 amino acids. DNA of the CDR3: TGCGCCAGCAGCCTAACGGGGACTAGCGTCGAGCAGTATTTT. Its translation: CASSLTGTSVEQYF.

This clone was detected only once. J is TRBJ1-4 and V is TRBV7-4, with 7 bases identical to TRBD1. The CDR3 length is 15 residues. Unmatched junction bases numbered 13, after V lost 8 bases and J lost 7 bases. CDR1 is SGHVT, CDR2 SQSDAQ, per germline. CDR3 region: CASGFDRAVVEKLFF. As DNA, the CDR3 is TGTGCCAGCGGATTCGACAGGGCGGTTGTTGAAAAACTGTTTTTT.

This rearrangement joins TRBV25-1 to TRBJ1-1; possibly TRBD1 for D (6 bases). The CDR3 has 13 residues. Germline assignment: CDR1 MGHDK and CDR2 SYGVNS. V was shortened by 5 bases and J by 6 bases, with 13 bases between the two germline ends. For the CDR3, the DNA is TGTGCCAGCAGTACACAGGGTTGGGCTGAAGCTTTCTTT. Residues: CASSTQGWAEAFF.

The gene calls are TRBV6-5 and TRBJ2-7, with 7 bases matching TRBD2. Trimming at V came to 6 bases and at J to 2 bases, leaving 7 bases not matched to a gene. The CDR3 is 14 amino acids. In germline, CDR1 is MNHEY, CDR2 SVGAGI. The CDR3, as DNA: TGTGCCAGCAGCTTACTAGCGTTTCCCTACGAGCAGTACTTC. Protein: CASSLLAFPYEQYF.

The V call is TRBV5-1, the J call TRBJ1-6, with a tentative D call TRBD1 (5 bases). The CDR3 is 14 amino acids. V gave up 3 bases and J gave up 7 bases, with 11 bases separating them. CDR1 and CDR2 from the germline V gene are SGHRS and YFSETQ. CDR3 loop: CASSSQGGNSPLHF. The CDR3 bases are TGCGCCAGCAGCTCGCAGGGAGGGAATTCACCCCTCCACTTT.

The rearrangement joins TRBV29-1 to TRBJ1-2; TRBD1 matches 7 bases. V was pared by 6 bases and J by 5 bases, with 6 bases of the junction left unmatched. Germline V gives CDR1 SQVTM, CDR2 ANQGSEA. The CDR3 covers 12 residues. The CDR3 spells CSVGTVGYGYTF. CDR3 sequence (DNA): TGCAGCGTCGGGACAGTCGGATATGGCTACACCTTC.

The chain uses TRBV5-4 and TRBJ2-5; tentative D call: TRBD1 (6 bases). Trimming removed 1 base from V and 3 bases from J, with 10 bases in between. This CDR3 is built from 14 residues. Germline CDR1 reads SGHNT; CDR2 reads YYREEE (reference sequence). The CDR3 spells CASSLFSGEETQYF. The CDR3 nucleotides read TGTGCCAGCAGCTTGTTCTCAGGGGAAGAGACCCAGTACTTC. The variable domain in full, completed from reference TRBV5-4 and TRBJ2-5, reads ETGVTQSPTHLIKTRGQQVTLRCSSQSGHNTVSWYQQALGQGPQFIFQYYREEENGRGNFPPRFSGLQFPNYSSELNVNALELDDSALYLCASSLFSGEETQYFGPGTRLLVL.

This chain uses TRBV28 with TRBJ2-4; 8 nucleotides align to TRBD1. With V trimmed by 1 base and J by 9 bases, 8 bases remained unmatched. Per the germline V gene, CDR1 is MDHEN and CDR2 is SYDVKM. The length of the CDR3 is 15 residues. This chain's CDR3 is CASSLSRTGKGIQYF. CDR3 nucleotides: TGTGCCAGCAGTTTATCCAGGACAGGGAAAGGCATTCAGTACTTC.

The rearrangement joins TRBV28 to TRBJ1-5; maybe TRBD1 (6 bases). V lost 3 bases to trimming and J lost 4 bases, with 13 bases between them. CDR3 size: 15 residues. The germline V gene encodes CDR1 MDHEN and CDR2 SYDVKM. The CDR3 region is CASSFSGGRNQPQHF. The CDR3 nucleotides read TGTGCCAGCAGTTTTAGTGGGGGCCGGAATCAGCCCCAGCATTTT. Using reference TRBV28 and TRBJ1-5 for the parts outside the CDR3, the full variable domain is DVKVTQSSRYLVKRTGEKVFLECVQDMDHENMFWYRQDPGLGLRLIYFSYDVKMKEKGDIPEGYSVSREKKERFSLILESASTNQTSMYLCASSFSGGRNQPQHFGDGTRLSIL.

This rearrangement joins TRBV7-6 to TRBJ2-7; 10 bases fit TRBD1. The CDR3 spans 14 residues. Germline CDR1 is SGHVS and CDR2 is FNYEAQ. Trimming at V came to 5 bases and at J to 4 bases, leaving 5 bases not matched to a gene. DNA of the CDR3: TGTGCCAGCAGCATGGGACAGGGGCTTTACGAGCAGTACTTC. It yields the protein CASSMGQGLYEQYF.

The CDR3 DNA is TGTGCCAGCATTGACAGGGGTGACGCTGGCTACACCTTC. Translation gives CASIDRGDAGYTF. The rearrangement joins TRBV6-5 to TRBJ1-2, with 8 positions matching TRBD1. With 7 bases clipped from V and 7 bases from J, the junction kept 8 bases outside the gene matches. Germline V gene lookup returns CDR1 MNHEY and CDR2 SVGAGI. This CDR3 is 13 amino acids long.

The chain uses TRBV6-5 and TRBJ1-4, with 9 bases matching TRBD1. Trimming took 0 bases from V and 8 from J; bases not matched to a gene: 7. CDR1 and CDR2 from the germline V gene are MNHEY and SVGAGI. The CDR3 extends over 16 amino acids. The CDR3 loop reads CASSYSGTGLGEKLFF. In DNA form, the CDR3 reads TGTGCCAGCAGTTACTCCGGGACAGGGCTTGGGGAAAAACTGTTTTTT.

This clone was counted a single time. This chain links TRBV7-2 with TRBJ2-7; D is undetermined. This CDR3 has 15 residues. Trimming stripped 1 base from V and 0 bases from J, with 10 bases between. Germline lookup yields CDR1 SGHTA and CDR2 FQGNSA. DNA for the CDR3: TGTGCCAGCAGCTTAGATCGTCCCAGCTCCTACGAGCAGTACTTC. Translation: CASSLDRPSSYEQYF. Drawing the rest from reference TRBV7-2 and TRBJ2-7, the complete variable domain is GAGVSQSPSNKVTEKGKDVELRCDPISGHTALYWYRQSLGQGLEFLIYFQGNSAPDKSGLPSDRFSAERTGGSVSTLTIQRTQQEDSAVYLCASSLDRPSSYEQYFGPGTRLTVT.

The V gene is TRBV4-1, the J gene TRBJ1-1; 7 nucleotides match TRBD1. Losses at the gene ends were 5 bases for V and 2 bases for J; bases not matched to a gene: 5. The CDR3 contains 14 residues. Per the germline V gene, CDR1 is MGHRA and CDR2 is YSYEKL. In nucleotides, the CDR3 is TGCGCCAGCAGCGCATGGGACAGCAACACTGAAGCTTTCTTT. Translation: CASSAWDSNTEAFF.